This TCR beta chain was recovered during a study of shared clonotypes between healthy human individuals. Using immunoSEQ multiplex PCR, the repertoire was profiled, and TCRdb retains in-frame clones only, with some absent. Of roughly 76,000 clones listed, 50% to 70% are singletons. This CDR3 has 15 amino acids. Per germline, CDR1 MNHEY and CDR2 SMNVEV (reference sequence). The J segment lost 4 bases and the V segment lost 2 bases, leaving 6 bases of the junction unmatched. A word on this clone: Its target is unknown.

Study-wide results and limits: Represented diversity (both genetic and exposure-history) was limited by the small number of donors. Between a handful of donors, naive CD4 clonotypes were shared at a level of around 5.1%.

This TCR was sampled from a man aged 25-40 years in good health. This rearrangement joins TRBV27 to TRBJ2-7; 9 nucleotides match TRBD1. The source material was memory CD8+ T cells sorted from blood. Stated subset: CD45RO+ cells pooled with CCR7-negative TemRA cells. CDR3: CASSLGTGNHYEQYF. The CDR3 coding sequence is TGTGCCAGCAGTTTAGGGACAGGGAATCATTACGAGCAGTACTTC.